This T cell receptor (beta chain) was identified during a study of T cell repertoires in cytomegalovirus infection. The wider study: It was the public TCR beta signatures that indicated both CMV infection and matching HLA type. The study's findings and limits: It was HLA-C-restricted CMV-specific TCR beta clonotypes that dominated the response ex vivo. Frequencies of public TCR beta families were cumulated, and this identified carriers of CMV plus the relevant HLA.

V shed 3 bases, J shed 2 bases, and the junction held 11 bases outside the gene matches. The CDR3 loop spans 18 amino acids. The germline V gene encodes CDR1 SGHRS and CDR2 YFSETQ. In TCRdb, the reads were re-called with MiXCR into one record per CDR3 protein. This table holds 310,000 or so distinct CDR3 sequences, approximately 10% found once. The table lists this clonotype with many counts. Its matching antigen is unknown. The chain couples TRBV5-1 to TRBJ2-3; 11 nucleotides align to TRBD2. This TCR derives from a human donor in good health (CMV status not recorded). Some clones in this sample may be carry-over from other donors' samples. The sequencing input was PBMCs. The CDR3 loop is CASSSSGGSGLNTDTQYF. CDR3 DNA: TGCGCCAGCAGCTCTAGCGGGGGGTCCGGCCTCAACACAGATACGCAGTATTTT.